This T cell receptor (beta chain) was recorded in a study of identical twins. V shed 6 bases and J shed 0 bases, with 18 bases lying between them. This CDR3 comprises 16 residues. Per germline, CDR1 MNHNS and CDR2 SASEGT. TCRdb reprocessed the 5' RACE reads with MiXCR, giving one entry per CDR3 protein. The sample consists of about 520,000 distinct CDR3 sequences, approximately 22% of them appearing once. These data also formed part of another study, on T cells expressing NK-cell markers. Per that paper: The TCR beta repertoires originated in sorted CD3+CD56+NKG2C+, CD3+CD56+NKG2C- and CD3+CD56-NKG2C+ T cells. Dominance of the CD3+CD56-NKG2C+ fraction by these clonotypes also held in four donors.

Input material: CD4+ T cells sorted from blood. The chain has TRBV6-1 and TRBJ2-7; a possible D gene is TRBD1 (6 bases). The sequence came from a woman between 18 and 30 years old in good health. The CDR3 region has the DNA TGTGCCAGCAGACTCTCCGACAGGATTAGCTCCTACGAGCAGTACTTC. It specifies CASRLSDRISSYEQYF.